Listed here is a single TCR beta chain. Its specificity is unknown. The sequencing template was cDNA reverse transcribed from extracted RNA. Profiled with immunoSEQ multiplex PCR; TCRdb holds only in-frame clones, not every one. There are 70,000 or so clones in the sample; over 25% occur only once, and 15% lies in the top ten. The data originate from a study of CD8+ T cells in alopecia areata. Study-level findings and limits: Many expanded lesional clones persisted in scalp and blood during tofacitinib treatment.

The treatment denotes: oral pan-JAK inhibitor, 5-10 mg twice daily. Peripheral blood and lesional scalp punch biopsies were taken from alopecia areata patients. The length of the CDR3 is 12 residues. The V and J ends lost 2 bases and 3 bases respectively, with 8 bases between them. Germline V CDR1 and CDR2: SQVTM, ANQGSEA. The receptor was isolated from a human donor with alopecia areata. V usage is TRBV29-1 and J usage is TRBJ2-7, with D uncertain. The material sequenced was CD8+ T cells sorted from blood, taken at week 4, from a patient treated with tofacitinib. Here the CDR3 DNA reads TGCAGCGTTGAATTTGGTTACTACGAGCAGTACTTC. This encodes CSVEFGYYEQYF.